This TCR beta chain was sequenced during a study of shared clonotypes between healthy human individuals. The data were produced by immunoSEQ multiplex PCR, yet TCRdb's version contains in-frame clones alone and is incomplete. The sample carries fewer than 650,000 clones, over 65% recorded once. At least ten counts were recorded for this clone. CDR1 is SGHNT, CDR2 YYREEE, per germline (reference sequence). The trim removed 4 bases at V and 3 bases at J, leaving 9 bases unmatched. This CDR3 has 15 amino acids. The chain is built from TRBV5-4 and TRBJ1-1, with TRBD1 matching over 7 bases. The sequenced sample consisted of PBMCs. The source is a woman aged 35 to 49 in good health. Some clones in this sample may be carry-over from other donors' samples. In nucleotides, the CDR3 is TGTGCCAGCAGCAGCGGGGACAGAGGGTACACTGAAGCTTTCTTT. Encoded protein: CASSSGDRGYTEAFF. Using reference TRBV5-4 and TRBJ1-1 for the parts outside the CDR3, the full variable domain is ETGVTQSPTHLIKTRGQQVTLRCSSQSGHNTVSWYQQALGQGPQFIFQYYREEENGRGNFPPRFSGLQFPNYSSELNVNALELDDSALYLCASSSGDRGYTEAFFGQGTRLTVV.